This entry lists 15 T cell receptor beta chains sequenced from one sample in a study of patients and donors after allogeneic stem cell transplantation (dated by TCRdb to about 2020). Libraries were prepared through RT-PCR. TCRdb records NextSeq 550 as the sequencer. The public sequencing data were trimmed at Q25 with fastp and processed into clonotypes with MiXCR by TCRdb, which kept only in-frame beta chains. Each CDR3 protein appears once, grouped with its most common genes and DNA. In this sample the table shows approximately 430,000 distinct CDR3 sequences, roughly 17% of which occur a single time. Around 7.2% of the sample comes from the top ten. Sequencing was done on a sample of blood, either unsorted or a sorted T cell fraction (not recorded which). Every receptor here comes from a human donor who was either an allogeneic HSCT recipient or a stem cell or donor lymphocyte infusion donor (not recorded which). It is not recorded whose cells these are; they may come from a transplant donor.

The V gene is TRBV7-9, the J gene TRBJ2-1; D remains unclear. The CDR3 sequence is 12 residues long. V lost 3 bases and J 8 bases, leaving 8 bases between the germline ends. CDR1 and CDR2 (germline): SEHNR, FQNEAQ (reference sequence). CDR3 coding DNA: TGTGCCAGCAGCTTTCGAGAGGATGAGCAGTTCTTC. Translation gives CASSFREDEQFF.

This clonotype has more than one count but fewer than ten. In DNA, the CDR3 is TGCAGTGCTAGAGGTCGGGGGAAGGACTCACCCCTCCACTTT. The encoded protein is CSARGRGKDSPLHF. The chain carries TRBV20-1 and TRBJ1-6; D perhaps matches TRBD1 (5 bases). The CDR3 covers 14 residues. CDR1 DFQATT and CDR2 SNEGSKA come from the germline V gene (reference sequence). With 1 base removed from V and 10 bases from J, the gap between germline ends came to 14 bases.

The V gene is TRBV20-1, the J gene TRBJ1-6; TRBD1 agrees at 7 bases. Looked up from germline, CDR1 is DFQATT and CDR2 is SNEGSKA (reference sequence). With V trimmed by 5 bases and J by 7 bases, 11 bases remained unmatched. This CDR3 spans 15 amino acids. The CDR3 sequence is CSAPNRQGKNSPLHF. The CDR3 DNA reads TGCAGTGCTCCGAACAGACAGGGAAAGAATTCACCCCTCCACTTT.

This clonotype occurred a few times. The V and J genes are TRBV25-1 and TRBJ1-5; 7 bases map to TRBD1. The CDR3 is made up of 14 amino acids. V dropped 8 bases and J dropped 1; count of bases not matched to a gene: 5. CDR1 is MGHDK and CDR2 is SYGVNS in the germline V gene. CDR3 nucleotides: TGTGCCAGCTCCAGGGGGATGAGCAATCAGCCCCAGCATTTT. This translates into CASSRGMSNQPQHF.

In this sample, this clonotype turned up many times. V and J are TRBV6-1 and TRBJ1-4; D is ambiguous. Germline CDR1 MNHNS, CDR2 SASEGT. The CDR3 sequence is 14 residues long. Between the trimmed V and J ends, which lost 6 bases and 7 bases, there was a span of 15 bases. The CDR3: CASSPLLESEKLFF. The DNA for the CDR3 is TGTGCCAGCAGCCCCTTACTCGAGTCTGAAAAACTGTTTTTT.

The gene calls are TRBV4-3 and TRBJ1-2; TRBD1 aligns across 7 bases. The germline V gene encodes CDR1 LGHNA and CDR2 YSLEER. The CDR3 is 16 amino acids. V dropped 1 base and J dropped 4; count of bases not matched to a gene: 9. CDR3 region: CASSQAWTGIIYGYTF. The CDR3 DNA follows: TGCGCCAGCAGCCAAGCATGGACAGGTATCATCTATGGCTACACCTTC.

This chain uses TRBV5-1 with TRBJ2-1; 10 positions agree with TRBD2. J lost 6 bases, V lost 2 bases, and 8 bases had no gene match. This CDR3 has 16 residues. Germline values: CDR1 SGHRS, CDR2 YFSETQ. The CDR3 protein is CASSFELAGVSNEQFF. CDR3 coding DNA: TGCGCCAGCAGCTTTGAGCTAGCGGGGGTTTCCAATGAGCAGTTCTTC.

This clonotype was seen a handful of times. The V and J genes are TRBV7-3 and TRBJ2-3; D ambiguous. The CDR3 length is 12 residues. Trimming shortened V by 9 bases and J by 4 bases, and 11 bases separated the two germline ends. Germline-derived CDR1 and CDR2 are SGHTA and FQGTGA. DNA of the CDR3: TGTGCCAGTTCAATGAGGTCAGATACGCAGTATTTT. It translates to CASSMRSDTQYF.

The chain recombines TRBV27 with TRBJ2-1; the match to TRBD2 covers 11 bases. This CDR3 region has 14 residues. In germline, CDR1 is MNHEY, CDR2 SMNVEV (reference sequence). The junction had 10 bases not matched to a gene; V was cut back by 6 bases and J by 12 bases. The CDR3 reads CASSTGTSGLGQFF. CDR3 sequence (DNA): TGTGCCAGCAGCACCGGGACTAGCGGATTAGGGCAGTTCTTC.

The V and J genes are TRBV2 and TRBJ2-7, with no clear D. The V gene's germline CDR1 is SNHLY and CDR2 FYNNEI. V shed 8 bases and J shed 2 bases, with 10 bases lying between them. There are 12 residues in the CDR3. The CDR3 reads CASRSETYEQYF. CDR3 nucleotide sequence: TGTGCCAGCCGGTCAGAAACCTACGAGCAGTACTTC.

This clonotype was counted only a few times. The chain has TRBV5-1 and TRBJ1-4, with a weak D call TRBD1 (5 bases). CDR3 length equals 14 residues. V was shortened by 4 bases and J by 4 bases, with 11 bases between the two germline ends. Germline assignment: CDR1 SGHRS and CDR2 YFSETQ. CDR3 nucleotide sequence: TGCGCCAGCAGCGCCCAGGGAAGTAATGAAAAACTGTTTTTT. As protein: CASSAQGSNEKLFF.

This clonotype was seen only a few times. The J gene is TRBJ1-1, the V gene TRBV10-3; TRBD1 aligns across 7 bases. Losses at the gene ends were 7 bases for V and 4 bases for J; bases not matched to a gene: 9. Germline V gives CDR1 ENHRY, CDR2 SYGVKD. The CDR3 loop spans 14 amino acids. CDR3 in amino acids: CAITESRGGTEAFF. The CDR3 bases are TGTGCCATCACCGAGAGCAGGGGGGGCACTGAAGCTTTCTTT.

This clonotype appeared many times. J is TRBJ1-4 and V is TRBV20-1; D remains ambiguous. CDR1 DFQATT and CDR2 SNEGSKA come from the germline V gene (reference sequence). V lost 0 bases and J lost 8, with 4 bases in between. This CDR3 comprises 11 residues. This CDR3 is CSARDTEKLFF. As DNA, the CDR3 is TGCAGTGCTAGAGACACCGAAAAACTGTTTTTT.

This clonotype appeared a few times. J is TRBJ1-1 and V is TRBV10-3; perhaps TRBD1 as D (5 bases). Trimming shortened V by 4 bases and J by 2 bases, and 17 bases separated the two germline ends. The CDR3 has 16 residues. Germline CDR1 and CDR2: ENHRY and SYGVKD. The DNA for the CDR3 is TGTGCCATCAGTGCCTGGCTTGGTGGGGCTAACACTGAAGCTTTCTTT. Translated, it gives CAISAWLGGANTEAFF.

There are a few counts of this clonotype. The DNA for the CDR3 is TGCGCCAGCAGCTTGGGGGGCAGCAAAGTGAACACTGAAGCTTTCTTT. The encoded protein is CASSLGGSKVNTEAFF. This chain links TRBV5-1 with TRBJ1-1; D possibly corresponds to TRBD1 (5 bases). The CDR3 totals 16 residues. Between the trimmed V and J ends, which lost 0 bases and 0 bases, there was a span of 12 bases. Germline CDR1 and CDR2: SGHRS and YFSETQ. The complete variable domain, with remaining parts taken from reference TRBV5-1 and TRBJ1-1, reads KAGVTQTPRYLIKTRGQQVTLSCSPISGHRSVSWYQQTPGQGLQFLFEYFSETQRNKGNFPGRFSGRQFSNSRSEMNVSTLELGDSALYLCASSLGGSKVNTEAFFGQGTRLTVV.